A single sample gave rise to the 19 T cell receptor beta chains below, sequenced in a study of CD8 T cells in ankylosing spondylitis. The study, taken as a whole, reports: Ankylosing spondylitis blood seemed to carry a telltale TCR beta motif made of fewer than ten highly homologous variants.

These receptors are not linked to any known antigen. TCRdb analysed the 5' RACE reads with MiXCR anew, one entry per CDR3 protein. The data contain approximately 550,000 distinct CDR3 sequences, about 12% of them singletons. The sample was blood, either unsorted or a sorted T cell fraction (not recorded which). Every receptor here comes from a male donor with ankylosing spondylitis.

This clonotype came up a few times. V usage is TRBV25-1 and J usage is TRBJ2-7, with D tentatively TRBD2 (6 bases). The CDR3 extends over 12 amino acids. Germline CDR1 and CDR2: MGHDK and SYGVNS. V was trimmed by 10 bases and J by 1 base, leaving 11 bases between them. The CDR3 coding sequence is TGTGCCACGGGGGATGGGTCCTACGAGCAGTACTTC. Amino acid sequence: CATGDGSYEQYF.

The chain couples TRBV6-1 to TRBJ2-5; 9 bases agree with TRBD1. This CDR3 comprises 15 residues. Germline trimming cut 7 bases from V and 4 bases from J; bases unmatched to any gene: 10. CDR1 and CDR2 (germline): MNHNS, SASEGT. In DNA form, the CDR3 reads TGTGCCAGCAAACTAACCACAGGGGGCTCAGAGACCCAGTACTTC. The encoded protein is CASKLTTGGSETQYF.

This clonotype was found many times. The V call is TRBV5-1, the J call TRBJ2-5, with D perhaps given as TRBD1 or TRBD2 (6 bases each). CDR1 SGHRS and CDR2 YFSETQ come from the germline V gene. V shed 5 bases and J shed 2 bases, with 13 bases lying between them. The CDR3 has 14 amino acids. The CDR3 DNA sequence: TGCGCCAGCAGGTTGACAGGAGGGCAAGAGACCCAGTACTTC. Protein product: CASRLTGGQETQYF.

The chain is built from TRBV11-2 and TRBJ2-3; 8 bases are a match to TRBD2. The CDR3 covers 17 residues. Germline-derived CDR1 and CDR2 are SGHAT and FQNNGV. Losses at the gene ends were 1 base for V and 2 bases for J; bases not matched to a gene: 8. The CDR3: CASSLGYTSGATDTQYF. CDR3 bases: TGTGCCAGCAGCTTAGGGTATACTAGCGGAGCCACAGATACGCAGTATTTT.

This clonotype was seen only a few times. This chain links TRBV30 with TRBJ2-3; the match to TRBD2 covers 7 bases. CDR3 length: 14 amino acids. The V gene end was trimmed by 5 bases and the J gene end by 1 base; junction bases not matched to a gene: 6. In germline, CDR1 is GTSNPN, CDR2 SVGIG (reference sequence). The CDR3 here is CAWSSGGGTDTQYF. DNA for the CDR3: TGTGCCTGGTCTAGCGGAGGAGGCACAGATACGCAGTATTTT. The whole variable domain, remainder taken from reference TRBV30 and TRBJ2-3, is SQTIHQWPATLVQPVGSPLSLECTVEGTSNPNLYWYRQAAGRGLQLLFYSVGIGQISSEVPQNLSASRPQDRQFILSSKKLLLSDSGFYLCAWSSGGGTDTQYFGPGTRLTVL.

This clonotype has only a few counts. The chain uses TRBV12-3 or TRBV12-4 and TRBJ2-5, with 7 nucleotides matching TRBD2. The length of the CDR3 is 12 residues. J was trimmed by 2 bases and V by 9 bases; bases with no gene match: 3. Written as DNA, the CDR3 is TGTGCCAGTCGGGACTATCAAGAGACCCAGTACTTC. Translation gives CASRDYQETQYF.

This rearrangement joins TRBV12-5 to TRBJ2-5, with 12 bases aligning to TRBD2. Trimming removed 6 bases from V and 4 bases from J; junction bases left unmatched: 15. Germline CDR1 reads LGHNT; CDR2 reads FRNRAP. The CDR3 has 18 amino acids. CDR3 sequence reads: CASGTPSGRATSRETQYF. DNA for the CDR3: TGTGCTAGTGGCACTCCTAGCGGGAGGGCCACAAGTCGAGAGACCCAGTACTTC.

The V and J genes are TRBV24-1 and TRBJ1-5; no firm D call. The germline V gene has CDR1 KGHDR and CDR2 SFDVKD. V lost 2 bases and J lost 1, with 14 bases in between. This CDR3 has 17 residues. The CDR3: CATSDSGKGLSNQPQHF. The CDR3 nucleotides read TGTGCCACCAGTGATTCTGGCAAGGGTCTCAGCAATCAGCCCCAGCATTTT.

This clonotype occurred a few times. V and J are TRBV7-9 and TRBJ2-7; the match to TRBD2 covers 13 bases. After removal of 5 bases from V and 4 bases from J, the junction contained 8 bases not matched to a gene. From germline, CDR1 is SEHNR and CDR2 FQNEAQ (reference sequence). CDR3 length: 16 amino acids. The CDR3 DNA reads as TGTGCCAGCAGCCCGGGACTAGCGGGACCCTCGTACGAGCAGTACTTC. This translates into CASSPGLAGPSYEQYF.

The rearrangement uses TRBV6-1 and TRBJ2-3; the match to TRBD2 covers 9 bases. The CDR3 runs to 18 residues. J lost 3 bases, V lost 6 bases, and 16 bases had no gene match. The V gene's germline CDR1 is MNHNS and CDR2 SASEGT. CDR3 residues: CASSALMGAGGYTDTQYF. CDR3 DNA: TGTGCCAGCAGCGCCCTGATGGGAGCGGGAGGTTATACAGATACGCAGTATTTT.

This clonotype was picked up a small number of times. The chain couples TRBV9 to TRBJ2-1; perhaps TRBD2 as D (5 bases). Trimming removed 3 bases from V and 6 bases from J, with 13 bases in between. CDR1 and CDR2 from the germline V gene are SGDLS and YYNGEE. The CDR3 extends over 14 amino acids. CDR3 nucleotide sequence: TGTGCCAGCAGCGCCAATGAGGGCCCCAATGAGCAGTTCTTC. This codes for CASSANEGPNEQFF.

At least ten counts were recorded for this clonotype. The V gene is TRBV2, the J gene TRBJ2-3; the D is unclear. CDR3 length: 14 residues. Germline V CDR1 and CDR2: SNHLY, FYNNEI. Trimming pared 2 bases from V and 7 bases from J, leaving 13 bases between. This CDR3 reads CASSEYPGSNTQYF. CDR3 nucleotide sequence: TGTGCCAGCAGTGAATACCCAGGCTCCAATACGCAGTATTTT.

To note about this clonotype: The junction departs from the called germline gene at one end, perhaps through a read error. The chain employs TRBV27 and TRBJ2-1; D is possibly TRBD2 (5 bases). CDR3 length equals 13 residues. Per germline, CDR1 MNHEY and CDR2 SMNVEV (reference sequence). CDR3 nucleotides: TGTGCCAGCAGACGTCCGGGAAACAATGTGCAGTTCTTC. Translating it yields CASRRPGNNVQFF.

In its sample, this clonotype was seen many times. V usage is TRBV2 and J usage is TRBJ1-1; the match to TRBD1 covers 8 bases. Germline V lookup: CDR1 SNHLY, CDR2 FYNNEI. The CDR3 covers 12 residues. The ends lost 3 bases at V and 9 bases at J; junction bases unmatched: 3. The CDR3 DNA is TGTGCCAGCAGTGATACAGGGGGACAAGCTTTCTTT. Amino acids: CASSDTGGQAFF.

V and J are TRBV20-1 and TRBJ2-3; 8 nucleotides agree with TRBD2. CDR3 length: 14 amino acids. The junction had 4 bases not matched to a gene; V was cut back by 0 bases and J by 5 bases. Germline V gene sequence: CDR1 DFQATT, CDR2 SNEGSKA (reference sequence). The CDR3 sequence is CSARDRLAGDTQYF. In nucleotides, the CDR3 is TGCAGTGCTAGAGATCGGCTAGCGGGAGATACGCAGTATTTT.

The V and J genes are TRBV28 and TRBJ2-7; possible D gene TRBD2, 5 bases. Per the germline V gene, CDR1 is MDHEN and CDR2 is SYDVKM. This CDR3 is 14 amino acids long. Trimming pared 5 bases from V and 3 bases from J, leaving 14 bases between. The CDR3 reads CASSPGGPIYEQYV. CDR3 sequence (DNA): TGTGCCAGCAGTCCCGGAGGACCCATCTACGAGCAGTACGTC.

This clonotype was seen only a few times. V is TRBV10-2 and J is TRBJ2-7; D possibly corresponds to TRBD1 (6 bases). This CDR3 is built from 15 residues. V gave up 2 bases and J gave up 0 bases, with 11 bases separating them. Germline loops: CDR1 WSHSY, CDR2 SAAADI. The CDR3 protein is CASSEPSRGSYEQYF. Written as DNA, the CDR3 is TGCGCCAGCAGTGAGCCCTCCAGGGGCTCCTACGAGCAGTACTTC.

This clonotype was counted ten times or more. This chain uses TRBV12-3 or TRBV12-4 with TRBJ1-4; no definite D call. This CDR3 comprises 12 residues. V lost 3 bases to trimming and J lost 7 bases, with 6 bases between them. CDR3 sequence (DNA): TGTGCCAGCAGTTTCTCGAGTGAAAAACTGTTTTTT. It encodes CASSFSSEKLFF.

This clonotype was detected many times. This chain joins TRBV2 and TRBJ2-3, with D uncertain. Trimming took 6 bases from V and 5 from J, leaving 6 bases between them. The CDR3 is 11 amino acids. Germline CDR1 reads SNHLY; CDR2 reads FYNNEI. CDR3 residues: CASRYKDTQYF. CDR3 nucleotide sequence: TGTGCCAGCAGGTATAAAGATACGCAGTATTTT.